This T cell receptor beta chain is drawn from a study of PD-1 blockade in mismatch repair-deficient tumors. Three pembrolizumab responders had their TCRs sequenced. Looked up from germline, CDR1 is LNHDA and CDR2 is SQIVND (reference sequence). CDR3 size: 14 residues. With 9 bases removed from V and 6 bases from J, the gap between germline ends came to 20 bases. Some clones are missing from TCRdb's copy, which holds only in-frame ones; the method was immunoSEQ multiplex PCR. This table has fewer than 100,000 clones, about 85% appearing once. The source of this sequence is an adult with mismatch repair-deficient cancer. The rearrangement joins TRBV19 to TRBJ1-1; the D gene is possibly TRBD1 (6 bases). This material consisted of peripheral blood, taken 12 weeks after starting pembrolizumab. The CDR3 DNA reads TGTGCCAGCCCCTTAGAACCAGGGGACTCTGAAGCTTTCTTT. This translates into CASPLEPGDSEAFF.